Below are 14 T cell receptor beta chains sequenced from a single sample in a study of blood T cell repertoires in COVID-19. Sequenced by immunoSEQ multiplex PCR; TCRdb stores in-frame clones only, minus some. The sample holds roughly 110,000 clones, about three quarters seen once. The sequenced material came from peripheral blood. These TCRs come from a man between 65 and 85 years old with acute or convalescent COVID-19.

This chain connects TRBV28 to TRBJ2-7; 7 bases fit TRBD1. This CDR3 spans 15 amino acids. The V gene end was trimmed by 5 bases and the J gene end by 5 bases; junction bases not matched to a gene: 12. Per the germline V gene, CDR1 is MDHEN and CDR2 is SYDVKM. The CDR3 nucleotides read TGTGCCAGCAGTCCCTTCCGGGACAGAGGGAACGAGCAGTACTTC. Protein: CASSPFRDRGNEQYF.

The chain uses TRBV7-9 and TRBJ2-7, with 9 bases matching TRBD1. The germline V gene encodes CDR1 SEHNR and CDR2 FQNEAQ (reference sequence). This CDR3 is built from 14 residues. J gave up 7 bases and V 4 bases, and 8 bases lay outside the gene matches. CDR3 protein: CASSSMGQGAEQYF. The CDR3 DNA is TGTGCCAGCAGCTCAATGGGACAGGGAGCTGAGCAGTACTTC.

This clone was recorded once. V gene TRBV5-1 combines with J gene TRBJ2-1, with 10 nucleotides matching TRBD2. This CDR3 is 16 amino acids long. V was pared by 5 bases and J by 6 bases, with 11 bases of the junction left unmatched. CDR1 and CDR2 from the germline V gene are SGHRS and YFSETQ. Written as DNA, the CDR3 is TGCGCCAGCAGTTCTGCGGGACTAGCGCACGGCAATGAGCAGTTCTTC. As protein: CASSSAGLAHGNEQFF.

This rearrangement joins TRBV19 to TRBJ1-5; D is perhaps TRBD1 (6 bases). CDR3 length equals 14 residues. The V gene lost 9 bases and the J gene lost 3 bases, with 15 bases spanning the gap. CDR1 and CDR2 (germline): LNHDA, SQIVND (reference sequence). DNA for the CDR3: TGTGCCAGCAATGGGGGGGGCGTCAATCAGCCCCAGCATTTT. This sequence encodes CASNGGGVNQPQHF.

This chain uses TRBV3-1 (or the pseudogene TRBV3-2) with TRBJ2-2, with D perhaps matching TRBD1 (6 bases). Germline CDR1 is LGHDT and CDR2 is YNNKEL (reference sequence). The CDR3 extends over 15 amino acids. V was trimmed by 8 bases and J by 2 bases, leaving 15 bases between them. The CDR3 loop is CASRSGTLNTGELFF. The CDR3 nucleotides are TGTGCCAGCCGCTCCGGGACACTTAACACCGGGGAGCTGTTTTTT.

V gene TRBV12-5 combines with J gene TRBJ1-6; D is undetermined. The CDR3 length is 12 residues. Germline V gene data show CDR1 as LGHNT and CDR2 as FRNRAP. The ends were cut back, 6 bases at V and 8 bases at J, with 8 bases in the middle. CDR3 in DNA: TGTGCTAGTGGGTCCCGGGATTCACCCCTCCACTTT. Its protein product is CASGSRDSPLHF.

The V and J genes are TRBV19 and TRBJ2-1; D ambiguous. The germline gives CDR1 LNHDA, CDR2 SQIVND (reference sequence). The CDR3 totals 13 residues. V lost 9 bases and J 2 bases, leaving 11 bases between the germline ends. The CDR3, as DNA: TGTGCCAGATACCATCCTACCTACAATGAGCAGTTCTTC. Its protein product is CARYHPTYNEQFF.

The chain carries TRBV29-1 and TRBJ1-1, with a weak D call TRBD1 (5 bases). CDR3 size: 13 residues. V was cut by 7 bases and J by 0 bases, with 12 bases left in between. Germline V lookup: CDR1 SQVTM, CDR2 ANQGSEA. CDR3 sequence (DNA): TGCAGCGCTGAGGCCAGGGTGAACACTGAAGCTTTCTTT. This translates into CSAEARVNTEAFF.

The V and J genes are TRBV24-1 and TRBJ2-1, with TRBD1 matching 10 bases. V lost 3 bases, J lost 6 bases, and 10 bases stayed unmatched. Per germline, CDR1 KGHDR and CDR2 SFDVKD. The CDR3 contains 17 residues. For the CDR3, the DNA is TGTGCCACCAGTGATCCTTCCCCCGGGACAGGGGTCAATGAGCAGTTCTTC. This gives the protein CATSDPSPGTGVNEQFF.

Only one count was recorded for this clone. The chain joins TRBV11-2 to TRBJ2-1; D possibly corresponds to TRBD1 (5 bases). In germline, CDR1 is SGHAT, CDR2 FQNNGV. This CDR3 has 13 amino acids. Trimming shortened V by 11 bases and J by 9 bases, and 20 bases separated the two germline ends. The CDR3, as DNA: TGTGCCGTCTGGACAAACACAAGAAGTGAGCAGTTCTTC. Amino acid sequence: CAVWTNTRSEQFF.

The V call is TRBV7-8, the J call TRBJ1-2; 9 nucleotides match TRBD1. Germline assignment: CDR1 SGHVS and CDR2 FQNEAQ. The CDR3 runs 14 residues. V dropped 2 bases and J dropped 6; count of bases not matched to a gene: 4. CDR3 residues: CASSLRTGANGYTF. CDR3 coding DNA: TGTGCCAGCAGCTTACGGACAGGGGCCAATGGCTACACCTTC.

V and J are TRBV3-1 (or the pseudogene TRBV3-2) and TRBJ2-3; 9 bases fit TRBD1. V lost 3 bases, J lost 0 bases, and 10 bases stayed unmatched. CDR1 and CDR2 (germline): LGHDT, YNNKEL (reference sequence). CDR3 length: 18 residues. The CDR3 DNA reads as TGTGCCAGCAGCCAGAGTCCCGGGACAGGGTCCAGCACAGATACGCAGTATTTT. Amino acids: CASSQSPGTGSSTDTQYF.

This chain joins TRBV27 and TRBJ1-1; 7 bases are shared with TRBD1. This CDR3 contains 14 residues. V trimming: 6 bases; J trimming: 2 bases; junction bases outside the gene matches: 6. Germline V lookup: CDR1 MNHEY, CDR2 SMNVEV (reference sequence). The CDR3 DNA sequence: TGTGCCAGCAGACTATGGACAGGAAACACTGAAGCTTTCTTT. Residues: CASRLWTGNTEAFF.

V is TRBV7-8 and J is TRBJ2-7; 9 bases match TRBD2. CDR1 SGHVS and CDR2 FQNEAQ come from the germline V gene. The ends lost 2 bases at V and 1 base at J; junction bases unmatched: 12. The CDR3 is 18 residues long. The CDR3 DNA follows: TGTGCCAGCAGCTTAATGGCCCGGGGAGCGGGGGGTTCCTACGAGCAGTACTTC. It specifies CASSLMARGAGGSYEQYF.